The following is a T cell receptor beta chain sequence with its context. Its antigen is as yet unknown. It was with 60 Vbeta and 13 Jbeta primers that the PCR ran. Using immunoSEQ multiplex PCR, the repertoire was profiled, and TCRdb retains in-frame clones only, with some absent. The table lists 100,000 to 150,000 clones, approximately 72% of them singletons. This sample is part of a study of cytomegalovirus exposure and HLA in healthy donors. Across the whole study: Researchers found that about four fifths of about 400 genotyped donors fell within the Caucasian-associated ancestry cluster. Regarding the study as a whole: Earlier findings revealed that most TCR beta V segments proved productive either about 87% or about 30% of the time.

As for the donors, each was a healthy bone marrow donor. The CDR3 runs to 14 residues. V shed 5 bases and J shed 0 bases, with 8 bases lying between them. Germline assignment: CDR1 MNHEY and CDR2 SMNVEV (reference sequence). The sample consisted of PBMCs. This clonotype was obtained from a man aged 18 to 30 in good health and CMV-seronegative. The chain couples TRBV27 to TRBJ2-1; a weak D match, TRBD1 (6 bases). The DNA for the CDR3 is TGTGCCAGCAGTCAGGGGTACTCCTACAATGAGCAGTTCTTC. Protein: CASSQGYSYNEQFF.